Presented here are 13 T cell receptor beta chains from one specimen sequenced in a study of blood T cells in healthy people across ages. Next came a second PCR, run for roughly 7 to 12 cycles, which used a sample-barcoded 5' primer along with a J-beta primer mix. TCRdb fed the 5' RACE reads into MiXCR, producing one record per CDR3 protein. The repertoire consists of 1.8 million or so distinct CDR3 sequences, with around 42% occurring once and the leading ten covering 23%. The sample was blood. The receptor source for this set is a human donor in good health.

This chain uses TRBV6-1 with TRBJ2-3; a weak D match, TRBD1 (7 bases). With 2 bases removed from V and 2 bases from J, the gap between germline ends came to 14 bases. Germline V CDR1 and CDR2: MNHNS, SASEGT. The CDR3 has 16 residues. The CDR3 DNA reads as TGTGCCAGCAGTGAATTTCGCGGGACAGACACAGATACGCAGTATTTT. Translation gives CASSEFRGTDTDTQYF.

V and J are TRBV7-7 and TRBJ2-1, with no clear D. Trimming left V 5 bases short and J 5 bases short, with 13 bases between. The CDR3 is made up of 14 amino acids. Germline lookup yields CDR1 SSHAT and CDR2 FNYEAQ (reference sequence). The CDR3 protein is CASSPIVNDNEQFF. CDR3 nucleotide sequence: TGTGCCAGCAGCCCGATAGTGAACGACAATGAGCAGTTCTTC.

V and J are TRBV20-1 and TRBJ2-1, with D tentatively TRBD2 (7 bases). V was cut by 3 bases and J by 7 bases, with 22 bases left in between. Germline V gene lookup returns CDR1 DFQATT and CDR2 SNEGSKA (reference sequence). The CDR3 has 16 residues. The CDR3 DNA sequence: TGCAGTGCTAGTTTTAATGAGGGGGGGCCTAATAATGAGCAGTTCTTC. This sequence encodes CSASFNEGGPNNEQFF.

This clonotype has just a few counts. The chain links TRBV20-1 to TRBJ2-5; 10 nucleotides agree with TRBD2. The CDR3 is 15 residues long. With V trimmed by 6 bases and J by 2 bases, 9 bases remained unmatched. CDR1 and CDR2 from the germline V gene are DFQATT and SNEGSKA (reference sequence). CDR3 sequence reads: CSAVSSGGFQETQYF. In DNA form, the CDR3 reads TGCAGTGCCGTGTCTAGCGGGGGCTTTCAAGAGACCCAGTACTTC.

The chain has TRBV6-6 and TRBJ2-1; possible D gene TRBD2, 5 bases. The germline V gene has CDR1 MNHNY and CDR2 SVGAGI (reference sequence). The CDR3 runs to 15 residues. The CDR3 DNA is TGTACCACTACAACGTGGGAGAAGACCTACAATGAGCAGTTCTTC. The encoded protein is CTTTTWEKTYNEQFF.

A remark on this clonotype: A much larger clone differs from this one at a single base, so this may be a read error. This chain joins TRBV7-9 and TRBJ2-1; D unresolved. Germline loops: CDR1 SEHNR, CDR2 FQNEAQ (reference sequence). The CDR3 is 13 residues long. Trimming cost V 1 base and J 6 bases, with 7 bases left between them. CDR3 coding DNA: TGTGCCAGCAGCTTAGACAACTTCAATGAGCAGTTCTTC. Protein product: CASSLDNFNEQFF.

The rearrangement uses TRBV12-3 or TRBV12-4 and TRBJ1-6; the D gene is possibly TRBD1 (5 bases). The CDR3 length is 14 residues. V lost 1 base to trimming and J lost 8 bases, with 9 bases between them. CDR3 in amino acids: CASSLVTRDSPLHF. As DNA, the CDR3 is TGTGCCAGCAGTTTAGTAACCAGGGATTCACCCCTCCACTTT.

This clonotype was observed a few times. This rearrangement joins TRBV11-2 to TRBJ1-2; tentative D call: TRBD1 (5 bases). Germline CDR1 and CDR2: SGHAT and FQNNGV. Trimming cost V 2 bases and J 10 bases, with 17 bases left between them. This CDR3 has 14 amino acids. CDR3 DNA sequence: TGTGCCAGCAGCTTAACCCCGGGACGAATCTCCTACACCTTC. The encoded protein is CASSLTPGRISYTF.

The rearrangement uses TRBV7-9 and TRBJ2-7; perhaps TRBD1 as D (6 bases). The germline V gene has CDR1 SEHNR and CDR2 FQNEAQ (reference sequence). Trimming stripped 5 bases from V and 3 bases from J, with 17 bases between. This CDR3 comprises 15 residues. The DNA for the CDR3 is TGTGCCAGCAGCCCCCCCGGGACACCTTACTACGAGCAGTACTTC. Its translation: CASSPPGTPYYEQYF.

The chain recombines TRBV10-3 with TRBJ2-7; TRBD1 or TRBD2 may be the D gene (6 bases each). Trimming cost V 8 bases and J 0 bases, with 17 bases left between them. The V gene's germline CDR1 is ENHRY and CDR2 SYGVKD. This CDR3 has 15 amino acids. CDR3 nucleotide sequence: TGTGCCATCCAGGGAGAGGGGGGAATCTCCTACGAGCAGTACTTC. Translation gives CAIQGEGGISYEQYF.

This clonotype came up once. The V gene is TRBV7-2, the J gene TRBJ1-4; D is unresolved. The CDR3 is made up of 15 amino acids. V was shortened by 3 bases and J by 0 bases, with 8 bases between the two germline ends. CDR1 and CDR2 (germline): SGHTA, FQGNSA. The CDR3, as DNA: TGTGCCAGCAGCTTCACGAGGGCAACTAATGAAAAACTGTTTTTT. Translated: CASSFTRATNEKLFF. The full variable domain, completed using reference TRBV7-2 and TRBJ1-4, is GAGVSQSPSNKVTEKGKDVELRCDPISGHTALYWYRQSLGQGLEFLIYFQGNSAPDKSGLPSDRFSAERTGGSVSTLTIQRTQQEDSAVYLCASSFTRATNEKLFFGSGTQLSVL.

The rearrangement links TRBV20-1 to TRBJ2-3; D gene uncertain. The CDR3 has 14 amino acids. Trimming stripped 6 bases from V and 0 bases from J, with 13 bases between. Germline V CDR1 and CDR2: DFQATT, SNEGSKA (reference sequence). CDR3 sequence (DNA): TGCAGTGCGCGCACCGACGGAAGCACAGATACGCAGTATTTT. As protein: CSARTDGSTDTQYF.

In its sample, this clonotype was seen a few times. The genes are TRBV12-3 or TRBV12-4 and TRBJ1-4; D possibly corresponds to TRBD1 (6 bases). With 5 bases removed from V and 11 bases from J, the gap between germline ends came to 15 bases. The CDR3 totals 13 residues. In DNA, the CDR3 is TGTGCCAGCAGTGGAAGTAGAGGGGGGAAACTGTTTTTT. Amino acids: CASSGSRGGKLFF.